Below are 5 T cell receptor beta chains sequenced from a single sample in a study of T cell repertoires in cytomegalovirus infection. TCRdb called the reads again in MiXCR, with one record for every CDR3 protein. This sample carries around 70,000 distinct CDR3 sequences, 25% to 30% of them seen once, and the ten largest clones take 59%. The antigens these receptors bind are not known. The material sequenced was CD8+ T cells from cultured PBMCs, taken from culture after CMV antigen stimulation. The source of these receptors is a human donor in good health (CMV status not recorded). Some clones in this sample may be carry-over from other donors' samples.

The chain is built from TRBV20-1 and TRBJ1-1, with a possible D match to TRBD1 (6 bases). Trimming left V 6 bases short and J 11 bases short, with 16 bases between. CDR1 DFQATT and CDR2 SNEGSKA come from the germline V gene (reference sequence). CDR3 length: 11 amino acids. The DNA for the CDR3 is TGCAGTGCAACACAGGGATTTTTGGCTTTCTTT. Translation gives CSATQGFLAFF.

J is TRBJ1-1 and V is TRBV6-5; D possibly corresponds to TRBD1 (5 bases). The CDR3 is 17 residues long. Germline V gene data show CDR1 as MNHEY and CDR2 as SVGAGI. V lost 2 bases, J lost 7 bases, and 23 bases lay in between. The CDR3 loop is CASSYSHMVGPGGEAFF. The CDR3 DNA sequence: TGTGCCAGCAGTTACAGCCACATGGTCGGCCCGGGGGGTGAAGCTTTCTTT.

The V gene is TRBV6-2 or TRBV6-3, the J gene TRBJ1-1; no clear D. There are 13 residues in the CDR3. V was clipped by 2 bases and J by 0 bases, with 4 bases between them. Germline V gives CDR1 MNHEY, CDR2 SVGEGT. The CDR3 loop is CASSYILNTEAFF. CDR3 bases: TGTGCCAGCAGTTACATCCTGAACACTGAAGCTTTCTTT.

This clonotype was recorded at least ten times. The rearrangement joins TRBV5-1 to TRBJ2-3, with 14 bases matching TRBD2. This CDR3 has 17 residues. V trimming: 3 bases; J trimming: 5 bases; junction bases outside the gene matches: 8. Germline loops: CDR1 SGHRS, CDR2 YFSETQ. The chain's CDR3 is CASSSNPGLAGVDTQYF. The DNA for the CDR3 is TGCGCCAGCAGCTCGAACCCGGGACTAGCGGGGGTAGATACGCAGTATTTT.

V is TRBV4-1 and J is TRBJ1-1, with D uncertain. The CDR3 is 16 amino acids. Germline V gene lookup returns CDR1 MGHRA and CDR2 YSYEKL. The germline V and J ends were trimmed by 0 bases and 4 bases, with 15 bases remaining between them. The CDR3 nucleotides read TGCGCCAGCAGCCAAGAAATGATAAGGGTTGGCACTGAAGCTTTCTTT. Protein: CASSQEMIRVGTEAFF.